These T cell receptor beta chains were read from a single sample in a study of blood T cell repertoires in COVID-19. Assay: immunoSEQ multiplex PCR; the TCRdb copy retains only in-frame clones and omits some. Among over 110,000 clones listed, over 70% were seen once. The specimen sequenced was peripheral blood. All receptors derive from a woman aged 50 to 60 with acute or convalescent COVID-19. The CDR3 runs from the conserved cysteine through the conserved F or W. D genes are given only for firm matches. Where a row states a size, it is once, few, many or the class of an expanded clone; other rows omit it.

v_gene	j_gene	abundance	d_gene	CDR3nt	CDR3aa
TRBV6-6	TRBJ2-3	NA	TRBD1	TGTGCCACCAGCCCGGGACAGTTCACAGATACGCAGTATTTT	CATSPGQFTDTQYF
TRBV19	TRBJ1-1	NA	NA	TGTGCCAGTACGGTGAGAAACGCTGAAGCTTTCTTT	CASTVRNAEAFF
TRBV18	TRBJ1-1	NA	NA	TGTGCCAGCTCACCGAGGGCTGAAGCTTTCTTT	CASSPRAEAFF
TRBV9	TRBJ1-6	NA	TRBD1	TGTGCCAGCAGCCCGCGGACAGGATCGGATTCACCCCTCCACTTT	CASSPRTGSDSPLHF
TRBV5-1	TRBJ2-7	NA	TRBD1	TGCGCCAGCAGCTTGGCCCGGGACAGCTCCTACGAGCAGTACTTC	CASSLARDSSYEQYF
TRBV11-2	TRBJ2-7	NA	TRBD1	TGTGCCAGCAGCAGAGGACAGGGTCGCCCCTACGAGCAGTACTTC	CASSRGQGRPYEQYF
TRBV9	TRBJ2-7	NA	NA	TGTGCCAGCAGCTCCCGATCGGGGAACGAGCAGTACTTC	CASSSRSGNEQYF
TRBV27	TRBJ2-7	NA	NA	TGTGCCAGCAGCCCGGGGTCGCTAACCTACGAGCAGTACTTC	CASSPGSLTYEQYF
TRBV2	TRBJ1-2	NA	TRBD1	TGTGCCAGCAGGCGGCTAGCAAGGACAGGGGGAGAAAGCTACACCTTC	CASRRLARTGGESYTF
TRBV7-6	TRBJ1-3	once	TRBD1	TGTGCCAGCAGCCGAGACAGGGGGAACTCTGGAAACACCATATATTTT	CASSRDRGNSGNTIYF
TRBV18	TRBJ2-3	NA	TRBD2	TGTGCCAGCTCATCGGGACTAGCGGGGGAGGTCGATACGCAGTATTTT	CASSSGLAGEVDTQYF
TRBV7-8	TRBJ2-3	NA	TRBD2	TGTGCCAGCAGCGTCACTAGCGGGAGAAGCACAGATACGCAGTATTTT	CASSVTSGRSTDTQYF
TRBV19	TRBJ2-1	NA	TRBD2	TGTGCCAGTAGTACCGTGGGGCTAGCGGGAGGGTTTTCTTATGAGCAGTTCTTC	CASSTVGLAGGFSYEQFF
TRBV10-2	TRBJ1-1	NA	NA	TGCGCCAGCAGTGAGTCGGTTCACACAAAACCTGAAGCTTTCTTT	CASSESVHTKPEAFF
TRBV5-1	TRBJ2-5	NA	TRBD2	TGCGCCAGCAGCTGGCGGGGGGGCGAAGAGACCCAGTACTTC	CASSWRGGEETQYF
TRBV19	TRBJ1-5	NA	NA	TGTGCCAGTAGCCCGAGGCAGGGGAATCAGCCCCAGCATTTT	CASSPRQGNQPQHF
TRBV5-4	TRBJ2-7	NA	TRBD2	TGTGCCAGCAGCTTGGGACTAGCGGCAACCTACGAGCAGTACTTC	CASSLGLAATYEQYF
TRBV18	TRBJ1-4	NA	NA	TGTGCCAGCTCACCCCCCATCGCGGGGAGGAGGGAAAAACTGTTTTTT	CASSPPIAGRREKLFF
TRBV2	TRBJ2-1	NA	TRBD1	TGTGCCAGCATAGGGGGTCCGGGACAGAGCCCCTACAATGAGCAGTTCTTC	CASIGGPGQSPYNEQFF
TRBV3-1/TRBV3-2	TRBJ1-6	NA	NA	TGTGCCAGCAGCCCCCTGGGCAGTAATTCACCCCTCCACTTT	CASSPLGSNSPLHF
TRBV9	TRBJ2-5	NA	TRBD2	TGTGCCAGCAGCCTGGGGACTAGCGGGAGAGGGTTGGAGACCCAGTACTTC	CASSLGTSGRGLETQYF
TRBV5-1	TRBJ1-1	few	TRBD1	TGCGCCAGCAGCACCACGGGACAGGGCTTCACTGAAGCTTTCTTT	CASSTTGQGFTEAFF